This TCR beta chain was sequenced for a study of cytomegalovirus exposure and HLA in healthy donors. With 60 Vbeta and 13 Jbeta primers, the PCR was carried out. The method was immunoSEQ multiplex PCR; TCRdb's version includes in-frame clones alone and lacks a portion of them. The profile covers under 200,000 clones, with around 84% appearing a single time and 2.5% taken by the ten largest. Looked up from germline, CDR1 is LNHNV and CDR2 is YYDKDF (reference sequence). Trimming removed 1 base at V and 4 bases at J, with 16 bases between. This CDR3 spans 16 amino acids. The sequencing sample was made of PBMCs. V gene TRBV15 combines with J gene TRBJ1-2; D is perhaps TRBD1 (6 bases). The receptor's source is a man younger than 40 in good health and CMV-seropositive. CDR3 DNA sequence: TGTGCCACCAGCAGAGTATTTACAGGGAATCTCTATGGCTACACCTTC. As protein: CATSRVFTGNLYGYTF.